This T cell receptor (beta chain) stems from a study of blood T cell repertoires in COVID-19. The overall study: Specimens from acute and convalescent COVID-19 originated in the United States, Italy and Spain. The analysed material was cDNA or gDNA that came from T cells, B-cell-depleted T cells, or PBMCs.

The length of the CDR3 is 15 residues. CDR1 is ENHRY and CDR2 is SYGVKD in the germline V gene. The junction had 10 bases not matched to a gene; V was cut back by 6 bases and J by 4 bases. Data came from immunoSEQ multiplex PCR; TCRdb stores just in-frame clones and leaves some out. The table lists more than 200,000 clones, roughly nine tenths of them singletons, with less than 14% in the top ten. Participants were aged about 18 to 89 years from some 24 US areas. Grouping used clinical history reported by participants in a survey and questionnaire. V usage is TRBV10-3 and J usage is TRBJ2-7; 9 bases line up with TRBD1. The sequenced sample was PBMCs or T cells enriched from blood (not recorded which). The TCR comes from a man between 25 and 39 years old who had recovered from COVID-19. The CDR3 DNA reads TGTGCCATCAGGATTACCGGGACAGGGTGGTACGAGCAGTACTTC. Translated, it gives CAIRITGTGWYEQYF.